This T cell receptor (beta chain) was recovered during a study of STAT5B mutations in CD4+ large granular lymphocyte leukemia. Study-level information: The CDR3 'QG' motif was associated with a particular HLA allele among healthy donors. General study points: 8/27 top patient clones versus 2/35 control clones were TRBV06-family. Patient CD4-sorted repertoires stayed more clonal than healthy ones after leukemic-clone removal.

The CDR3 runs to 15 residues. V lost 3 bases to trimming and J lost 1 base, with 15 bases between them. CDR1 is GTSNPN, CDR2 SVGIG, per germline (reference sequence). As concerns this clone: Its antigen is still unknown.

Sequenced by immunoSEQ multiplex PCR; TCRdb stores in-frame clones only, minus some. Of about 38,000 clones listed, about 82% are singletons. This receptor was taken from a human donor in good health. The source material was CD4+ T cells from blood buffy coats. The rearrangement uses TRBV30 and TRBJ1-2; D is ambiguous. The CDR3 loop reads CAWRLGPLFNYGYTF. The CDR3 DNA is TGTGCCTGGAGATTGGGTCCATTATTTAACTATGGCTACACCTTC.